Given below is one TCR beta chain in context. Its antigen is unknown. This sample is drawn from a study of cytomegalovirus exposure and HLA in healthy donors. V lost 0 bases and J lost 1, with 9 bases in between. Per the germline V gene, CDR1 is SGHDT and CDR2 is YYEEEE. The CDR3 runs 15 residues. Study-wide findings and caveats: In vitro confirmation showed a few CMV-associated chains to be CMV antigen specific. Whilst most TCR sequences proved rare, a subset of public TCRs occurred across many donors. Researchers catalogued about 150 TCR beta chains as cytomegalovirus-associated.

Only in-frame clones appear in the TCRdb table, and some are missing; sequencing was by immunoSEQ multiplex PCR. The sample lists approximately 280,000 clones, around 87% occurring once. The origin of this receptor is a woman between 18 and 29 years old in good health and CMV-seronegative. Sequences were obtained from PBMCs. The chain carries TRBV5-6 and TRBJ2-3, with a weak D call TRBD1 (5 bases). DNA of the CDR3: TGTGCCAGCAGCTTGGGGCAGGGCGGCACAGATACGCAGTATTTT. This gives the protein CASSLGQGGTDTQYF.